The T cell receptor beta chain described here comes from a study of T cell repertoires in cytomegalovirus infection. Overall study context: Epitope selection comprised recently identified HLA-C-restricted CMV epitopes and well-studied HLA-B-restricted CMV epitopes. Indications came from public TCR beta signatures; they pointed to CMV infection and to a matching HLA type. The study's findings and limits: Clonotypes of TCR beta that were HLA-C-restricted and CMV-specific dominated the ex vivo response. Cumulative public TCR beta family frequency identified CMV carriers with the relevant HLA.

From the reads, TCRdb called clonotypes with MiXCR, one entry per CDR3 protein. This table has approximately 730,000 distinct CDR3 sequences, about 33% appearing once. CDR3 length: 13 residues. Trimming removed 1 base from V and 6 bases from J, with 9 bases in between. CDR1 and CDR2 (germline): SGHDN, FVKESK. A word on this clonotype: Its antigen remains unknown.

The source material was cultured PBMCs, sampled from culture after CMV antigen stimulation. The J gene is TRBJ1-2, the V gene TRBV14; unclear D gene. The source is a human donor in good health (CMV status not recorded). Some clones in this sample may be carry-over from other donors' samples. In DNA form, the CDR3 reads TGTGCCAGCAGCCAAGTCCTGGCAAATGGCTACACCTTC. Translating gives CASSQVLANGYTF. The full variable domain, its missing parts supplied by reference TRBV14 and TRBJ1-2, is EAGVTQFPSHSVIEKGQTVTLRCDPISGHDNLYWYRRVMGKEIKFLLHFVKESKQDESGMPNNRFLAERTGGTYSTLKVQPAELEDSGVYFCASSQVLANGYTFGSGTRLTVV.